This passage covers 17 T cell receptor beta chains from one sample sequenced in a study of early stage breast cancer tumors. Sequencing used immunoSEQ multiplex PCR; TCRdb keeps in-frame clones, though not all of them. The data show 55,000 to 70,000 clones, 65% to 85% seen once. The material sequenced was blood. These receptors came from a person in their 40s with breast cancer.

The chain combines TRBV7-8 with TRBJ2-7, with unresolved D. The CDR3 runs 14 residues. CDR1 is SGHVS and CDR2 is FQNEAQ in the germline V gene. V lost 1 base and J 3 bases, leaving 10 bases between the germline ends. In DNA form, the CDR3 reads TGTGCCAGCAGCTTAGGTGGAGCCGTCTACGAGCAGTACTTC. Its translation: CASSLGGAVYEQYF.

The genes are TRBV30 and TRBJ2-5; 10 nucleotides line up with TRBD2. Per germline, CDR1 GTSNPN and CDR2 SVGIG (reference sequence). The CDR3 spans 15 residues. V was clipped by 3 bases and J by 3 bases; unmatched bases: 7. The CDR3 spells CAWRLAGALEETQYF. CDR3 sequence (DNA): TGTGCCTGGAGGCTAGCGGGAGCCCTTGAAGAGACCCAGTACTTC.

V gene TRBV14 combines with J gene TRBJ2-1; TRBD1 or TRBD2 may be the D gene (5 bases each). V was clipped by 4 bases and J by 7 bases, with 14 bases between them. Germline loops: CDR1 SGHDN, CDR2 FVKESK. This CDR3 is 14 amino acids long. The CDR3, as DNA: TGTGCCAGCAGCCTAAGATTTGGGGGAAATGAGCAGTTCTTC. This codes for CASSLRFGGNEQFF. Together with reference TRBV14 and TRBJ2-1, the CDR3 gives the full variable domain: EAGVTQFPSHSVIEKGQTVTLRCDPISGHDNLYWYRRVMGKEIKFLLHFVKESKQDESGMPNNRFLAERTGGTYSTLKVQPAELEDSGVYFCASSLRFGGNEQFFGPGTRLTVL.

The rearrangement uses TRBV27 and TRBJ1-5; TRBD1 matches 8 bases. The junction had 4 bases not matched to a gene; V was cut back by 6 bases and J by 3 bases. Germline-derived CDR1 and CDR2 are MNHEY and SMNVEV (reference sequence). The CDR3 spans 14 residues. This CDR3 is CASSGTGDNQPQHF. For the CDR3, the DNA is TGTGCCAGCAGCGGGACAGGCGACAATCAGCCCCAGCATTTT.

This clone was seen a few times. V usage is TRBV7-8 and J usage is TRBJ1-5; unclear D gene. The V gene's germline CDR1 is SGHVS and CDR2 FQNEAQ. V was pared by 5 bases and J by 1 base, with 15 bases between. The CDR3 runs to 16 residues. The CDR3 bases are TGTGCCAGCAGCGGAGGAATAGGGCAGAGCAATCAGCCCCAGCATTTT. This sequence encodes CASSGGIGQSNQPQHF.

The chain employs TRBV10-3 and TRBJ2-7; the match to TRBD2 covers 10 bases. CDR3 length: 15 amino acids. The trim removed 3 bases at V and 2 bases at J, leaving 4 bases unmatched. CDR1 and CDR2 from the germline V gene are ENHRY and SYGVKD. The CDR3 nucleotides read TGTGCCATCAGTGACGAAAGCGGGAGGGCCTACGAGCAGTACTTC. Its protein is CAISDESGRAYEQYF.

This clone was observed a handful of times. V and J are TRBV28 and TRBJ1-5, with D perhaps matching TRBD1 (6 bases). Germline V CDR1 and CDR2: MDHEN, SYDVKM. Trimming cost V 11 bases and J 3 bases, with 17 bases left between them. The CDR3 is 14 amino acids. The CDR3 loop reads CASGKNRDNQPQHF. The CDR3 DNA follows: TGTGCCTCCGGGAAAAACAGGGACAATCAGCCCCAGCATTTT.

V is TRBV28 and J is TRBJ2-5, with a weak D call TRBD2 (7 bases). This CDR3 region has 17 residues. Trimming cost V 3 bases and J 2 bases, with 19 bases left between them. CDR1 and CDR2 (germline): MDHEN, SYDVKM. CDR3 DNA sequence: TGTGCCAGCAGTTTTTCCCGGGGAGGGGGGGTACAAGAGACCCAGTACTTC. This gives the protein CASSFSRGGGVQETQYF.

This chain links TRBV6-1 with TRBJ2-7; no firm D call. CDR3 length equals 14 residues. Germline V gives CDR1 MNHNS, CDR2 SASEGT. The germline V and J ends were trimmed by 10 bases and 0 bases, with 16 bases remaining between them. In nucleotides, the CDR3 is TGTGCCACCCGTTTTGGCGTCACCTCCTACGAGCAGTACTTC. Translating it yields CATRFGVTSYEQYF.

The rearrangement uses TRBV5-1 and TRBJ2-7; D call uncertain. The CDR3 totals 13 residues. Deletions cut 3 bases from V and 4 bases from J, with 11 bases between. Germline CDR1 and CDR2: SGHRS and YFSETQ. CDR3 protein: CASSSTGGYEQYF. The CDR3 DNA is TGCGCCAGCAGCTCGACTGGTGGGTACGAGCAGTACTTC.

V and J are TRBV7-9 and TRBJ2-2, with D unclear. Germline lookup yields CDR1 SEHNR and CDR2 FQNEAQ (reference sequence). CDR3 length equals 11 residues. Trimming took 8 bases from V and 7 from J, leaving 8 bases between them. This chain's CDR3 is CASEFGGELFF. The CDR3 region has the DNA TGTGCCAGCGAATTTGGCGGGGAGCTGTTTTTT.

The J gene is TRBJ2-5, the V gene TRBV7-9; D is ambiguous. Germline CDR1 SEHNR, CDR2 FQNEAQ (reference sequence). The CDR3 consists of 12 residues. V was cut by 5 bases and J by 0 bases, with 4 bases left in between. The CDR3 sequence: CASSPYQETQYF. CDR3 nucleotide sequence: TGTGCCAGCAGCCCGTACCAAGAGACCCAGTACTTC.

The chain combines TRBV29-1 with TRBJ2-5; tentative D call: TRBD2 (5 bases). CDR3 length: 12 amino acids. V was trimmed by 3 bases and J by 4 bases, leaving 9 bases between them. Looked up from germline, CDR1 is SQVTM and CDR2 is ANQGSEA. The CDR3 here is CSVDREGETQYF. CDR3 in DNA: TGCAGCGTTGATCGGGAAGGAGAGACCCAGTACTTC.

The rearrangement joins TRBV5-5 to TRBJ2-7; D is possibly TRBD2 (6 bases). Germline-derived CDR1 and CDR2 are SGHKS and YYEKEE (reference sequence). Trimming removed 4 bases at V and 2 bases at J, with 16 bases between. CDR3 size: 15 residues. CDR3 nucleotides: TGTGCCAGCAGCCCCCCTCGGCGGGGTCCCTACGAGCAGTACTTC. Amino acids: CASSPPRRGPYEQYF.

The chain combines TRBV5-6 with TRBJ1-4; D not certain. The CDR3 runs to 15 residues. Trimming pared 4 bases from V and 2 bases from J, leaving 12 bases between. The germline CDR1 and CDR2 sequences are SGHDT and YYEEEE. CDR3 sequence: CASSQTAQTNEKLFF. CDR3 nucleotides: TGTGCCAGCAGCCAAACTGCACAGACTAATGAAAAACTGTTTTTT. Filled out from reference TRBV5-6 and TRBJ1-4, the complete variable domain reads DAGVTQSPTHLIKTRGQQVTLRCSPKSGHDTVSWYQQALGQGPQFIFQYYEEEERQRGNFPDRFSGHQFPNYSSELNVNALLLGDSALYLCASSQTAQTNEKLFFGSGTQLSVL.

The chain's CDR3 is CAISHPRDGPREQFF. CDR3 sequence (DNA): TGTGCCATCAGCCATCCCCGGGACGGACCACGTGAGCAGTTCTTC. The gene calls are TRBV10-3 and TRBJ2-1; the D call may be TRBD1 or TRBD2 (5 bases each). Germline V gene data show CDR1 as ENHRY and CDR2 as SYGVKD. V lost 6 bases to trimming and J lost 9 bases, with 21 bases between them. CDR3 length: 15 residues.

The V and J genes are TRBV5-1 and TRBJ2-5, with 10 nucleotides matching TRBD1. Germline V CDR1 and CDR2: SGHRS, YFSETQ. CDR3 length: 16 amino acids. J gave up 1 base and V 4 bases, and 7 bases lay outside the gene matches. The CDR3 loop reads CASSPTGTGAQETQYF. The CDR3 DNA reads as TGCGCCAGCAGCCCTACCGGGACAGGGGCCCAAGAGACCCAGTACTTC.